What follows describes a single TCR beta chain. CDR3 length: 13 amino acids. The junction had 9 bases not matched to a gene; V was cut back by 6 bases and J by 8 bases. The entry originates in a study of blood T cell repertoires in COVID-19. Study-wide context: Both acute and convalescent COVID-19 samples were obtained from the United States, Italy and Spain. The analysed material was cDNA or gDNA that came from T cells, B-cell-depleted T cells, or PBMCs.

In the authors' workflow: Nucleated cell counts were estimated from reference gene primer amplification. Here immunoSEQ multiplex PCR was the method, and the copy in TCRdb shows in-frame clones only, minus some. The V and J calls and clone size are taken from that table; D and trimming were inferred from the DNA. This table has 200,000 to 250,000 clones, 85% appearing once. This TCR derives from a man aged 50 or older who had recovered from COVID-19. Input material: peripheral blood. This chain uses TRBV12-3 or TRBV12-4 with TRBJ1-2; TRBD1 aligns across 7 bases. The CDR3 nucleotides are TGTGCCAGCAGCCCGGACAGGCGAAGAGGCTACACCTTC. Translated, it gives CASSPDRRRGYTF.